This T cell receptor (beta chain) stems from a study of human CD8 memory T cell subsets (dated by TCRdb to 2018 to 2021). Notes on the research overall: The clonal relationships among stem-like (TSTEM), progenitor exhausted-like (TPEX) and effector memory CD8+ T cell subsets were assessed by comparing the TCRbeta repertoires of these subsets. Six donors each provided TSTEM, TPEX and effector memory subsets, and TCRbeta repertoires were obtained from all six.

The paper's findings and limits, for the study overall: Although both stem-like subsets shared clonotypes with effector memory cells, the overlap between TSTEM and TPEX repertoires was minimal, suggesting distinct antigen spectra for the TSTEM and TPEX subsets. Similarly high normalized Shannon-Wiener diversity was shown by TSTEM and TPEX subsets, whereas comparatively lower diversity was seen in effector memory subsets. Greater repertoire diversity in TSTEM than in TPEX subsets was suggested by Chao1 estimates, potentially reflecting a broader range of specificities. Only TCRbeta chains were sequenced, and the repertoire comparisons were based on roughly six donors and tested using paired t-tests with Bonferroni correction.

Density gradient separation was used to isolate peripheral blood mononuclear cells from buffy coats of healthy donors. The study enriched total CD8+ T cells through negative magnetic separation using EasySep or MojoSort CD8+ T cell isolation kits. An RNeasy Mini Kit was used to extract total RNA from duplicate vials of under 190,000 sorted CD8+ T cells per subset. PBMCs were used either fresh or after cryopreservation in fetal bovine serum containing roughly 9.1% DMSO. CD8+ T cell subsets were sorted to purity by fluorescence-activated cell sorting on a FACSAria III. A Human TCR Profiling Kit was used to prepare UMI-labeled 5' RACE TCRbeta libraries. Every TCRbeta library was prepared in parallel with an identical number of PCR cycles. As for the original processing: The number of functional CDR3beta clonotypes in each TCRbeta library ranged from about 3,000 to 20,000. MIGEC 1.2.9 was used for UMI extraction and consensus assembly, with at least three reads per UMI being required. MiXCR 3.0.3 was used to extract the in-frame CDR3beta repertoires. Each sample was downsampled to 42,000 randomly selected UMIs before diversity metrics were calculated in VDJtools 1.2.1. Repertoire overlap metrics D, R and F2 were calculated in VDJtools for the top 3,000 clones of each sample pair. TCRdb reprocessed the reads and assigns one entry to each CDR3 protein sequence, leaving out DNA. TCRdb, not the authors, supplied the V and J calls. This sample's table carries under 20,000 distinct CDR3 sequences. The ten biggest clones cover about 5% of the sample.

The CDR3 measures 13 amino acids from cysteine to phenylalanine. No nucleotide data were recorded. As encoded in the germline V gene, CDR1 is SGHDT while CDR2 is YYEEEE. Frequency alone marks this clonotype as medium-sized (0.01 to 0.1%); no count is stored. Its cognate antigen has yet to be identified. The sequenced material came from CD8+ T cells from PBMCs. The receptor's source is a human donor in good health. The sequence is built from TRBV5-6 and TRBJ2-1; as DNA is missing, the TRBD2 call by TCRdb cannot be tested. This receptor has the CDR3 CASSLDPRDEQFF.